The present entry profiles one TCR beta chain with its context. The antigen this receptor binds is unknown. No much larger clone exists at a distance of one base, and base qualities are not known. CD8 naive samples were obtained by positive selection for CCR7 among CD45RO-negative cells, yielding a CD45RA+CCR7+ population from which TemRA cells were excluded. The donors were healthy, HIV-negative adults with no recently reported acute infections or vaccinations. Only Caucasian adults living in Nashville, Tennessee, USA were represented among the donors. After blood collection by leukapheresis, PBMCs were isolated using Ficoll-Histopaque density gradient centrifugation and then cryopreserved in the vapor phase of liquid nitrogen. Analytical flow cytometry was used to check the purity and quantity of each magnetically sorted T cell population. Genomic DNA was isolated from each sorted fraction and quantified by UV absorbance on a Nanodrop 2000c.

The sample is drawn from a study of shared clonotypes between healthy human individuals (TCRdb year 2020). Broadly, across the study: The cohort comprised a couple of women and a few men aged 18 to 49 years. Blood TCR repertoires of a handful of healthy adults were deeply sequenced to estimate repertoire size and the extent of clonotype sharing between individuals. Libraries were prepared and TCR repertoires were sequenced by different laboratories using diverse techniques, in order to increase sequencing depth and limit assay-specific biases. Per donor, three plates each were used for CD4 naive and CD4 memory, two for CD8 naive, and one for CD8 memory. Per donor, leukapheresis produced somewhere between about 0.94 and 9 billion PBMCs.

Using the deep immunoSEQ assay, TCR CDR3 regions were amplified from genomic DNA by multiplex PCR. Extracted genomic DNA from each cell subset was distributed evenly across all wells of several immunoSEQ 96-well plates, and each plate was treated as a replicate. For sorted subsets, each replicate PCR was loaded with about 0.2 ug genomic DNA, equivalent to 30,000 or so T cell genomes. Purified libraries were quantified with a Qubit 3.0 fluorometer, sized on a Bioanalyzer 2100, and re-quantified with the KAPA Library Quantification kit. Each immunoSEQ 96-well plate was sequenced on its own single-read 150-cycle Illumina NextSeq 550 flow cell. The original pipeline was this. Because the immunoSEQ output held only junctional sequences and lacked quality scores, the filtering could not match the filtering applied to full-length reads. Sequences were annotated with PyIR, a Python wrapper for IgBLAST v1.9, and V/J genes and CDR3 were assigned using IMGT germline references. Any read was removed if the V/J assignment was weak (E-value above 1e-6), the CDR3 was missing, or the read contained stop codons, out-of-frame junctions, or ambiguous translated residues. V3J clonotypes were defined as sequences sharing an identical inferred V gene, J gene, and CDR3 amino acid sequence. Percentage overlap between repertoires was computed as shared unique clonotypes divided by the size of the smaller repertoire. Three approaches were used to assess repertoire richness: RTK rarefaction, the Chao1 estimator, and Recon v2.1 estimates of unobserved clonotypes. For all TCRbeta clonotypes obtained by the gDNA method from several donors, generation probabilities were computed with OLGA. Held by TCRdb, this immuneACCESS table contains in-frame sequences only and omits some clones. Under half of the omission traces to an unresolved V gene where checked; the cause of the rest is unknown. V and J calls and clone size are given by that table; D and trimming were obtained from the DNA. The table for this sample lists about 2.2 million clones; roughly 91% of them were counted only once. The ten largest clones take up 1.5% to 2% of the sample.

The CDR3 starts with the cysteine, ends with the phenylalanine, and has 16 residues. Only the CDR3 portion is preserved as DNA: 48 bases, with reading frame beginning at the first base. Reading the germline V gene (reference sequence) gives CDR1 MNHEY and CDR2 SMNVEV. The junction shows trimming of 3 bases on V and 0 bases on J, plus 9 bases between the germline ends. General conclusions and limits of the study: When several donors were compared, the shared fraction of clonotypes was about 5.4% for naive CD4, 3.5% to 4% for naive CD8, 2% to 2.5% for memory CD4, and roughly 0.4% for memory CD8. Sampling was restricted to blood, and TCR repertoires in tissue are likely to differ from TCR repertoires in blood. The genetic and exposure-history diversity represented was limited by the small number of donors. Compared with non-shared clonotypes, the clonotypes found in all four sorted-subset donors had higher generation probabilities. Rarefaction of sorted-subset datasets indicated incomplete sequencing despite the large sequencing depth. Naive subsets generally had larger estimated clonotype richness than memory subsets did. Based on pairwise subsampling, the degree of clonotype sharing among donors was expected to be affected by sequencing depth.

The source is a man between 18 and 35 years old in good health. Some clones in this sample may be carry-over from other donors' samples. The chain is made from TRBV27 and TRBJ2-6; the D segment cannot be called with confidence. The material sequenced was naive CD8+ T cells from PBMCs. What this sample's cell subset or site label stands for: CD45RA+CCR7+. The DNA sequence reads TGTGCCAGCAGTTTTCGACCGACCTCTGGGGCCAACGTCCTGACTTTC. It is translated as CASSFRPTSGANVLTF. The variable domain in full, with residues beyond the CDR3 obtained from the reference TRBV27 and TRBJ2-6 genes, is EAQVTQNPRYLITVTGKKLTVTCSQNMNHEYMSWYRQDPGLGLRQIYYSMNVEVTDKGDVPEGYKVSRKEKRNFPLILESPSPNQTSLYFCASSFRPTSGANVLTFGAGSRLTVL.